The 27 T cell receptor beta chains given below trace back to one sample, sequenced in a study of blood T cell repertoires in COVID-19. Clones were read by immunoSEQ multiplex PCR, and TCRdb kept only the in-frame ones, dropping some. There are about 120,000 clones in the sample; roughly four fifths occur only once, and 16% lies in the top ten. Input material: peripheral blood. The source is a woman in her sixties or seventies with acute or convalescent COVID-19.

The rearrangement links TRBV19 to TRBJ1-1; D may be TRBD1 (6 bases). The ends were cut back, 4 bases at V and 7 bases at J, with 13 bases in the middle. The CDR3 runs to 13 residues. Germline V lookup: CDR1 LNHDA, CDR2 SQIVND (reference sequence). The CDR3 DNA reads as TGTGCCAGTAGTAGCCACAGGACAGTTGAAGCTTTCTTT. Translated, it gives CASSSHRTVEAFF.

The gene calls are TRBV4-3 and TRBJ2-7, with D possibly being TRBD1 (5 bases). The CDR3 has 14 amino acids. The V end lost 0 bases, the J end lost 7 bases, and 13 bases lay between the germline ends. Germline V lookup: CDR1 LGHNA, CDR2 YSLEER. The chain's CDR3 is CASSQDFQGREQYF. The CDR3, as DNA: TGCGCCAGCAGCCAAGATTTTCAGGGAAGGGAGCAGTACTTC.

The chain recombines TRBV6-5 with TRBJ1-2, with 7 bases that match TRBD1. Germline V CDR1 and CDR2: MNHEY, SVGAGI. This CDR3 region has 13 residues. The V and J ends lost 2 bases and 6 bases, in that order; junction bases with no gene match: 3. The CDR3 DNA reads as TGTGCCAGCAGTTACGGACAGGACAATGGCTACACCTTC. This translates into CASSYGQDNGYTF.

This clone was picked up a small number of times. CDR3 nucleotide sequence: TGTGCCAGCAGTGACTCTAGCGGGGGGCCCGACCTGCAGTTCTTC. It translates to CASSDSSGGPDLQFF. V usage is TRBV6-4 and J usage is TRBJ2-1, with 10 nucleotides matching TRBD2. There are 15 residues in the CDR3. With 0 bases clipped from V and 12 bases from J, the junction kept 8 bases outside the gene matches. Germline V CDR1 and CDR2: MRHNA, SNTAGT.

The gene calls are TRBV24-1 and TRBJ1-5; 12 bases align to TRBD1. The CDR3 consists of 14 residues. After removal of 6 bases from V and 6 bases from J, the junction contained 2 bases not matched to a gene. In germline, CDR1 is KGHDR, CDR2 SFDVKD. The CDR3 bases are TGTGCCACCAGTTCGGGACAGGGGGCTCAGCCCCAGCATTTT. It specifies CATSSGQGAQPQHF.

This clone was seen once. The chain's CDR3 is CASSLADREQFF. The CDR3 DNA sequence: TGTGCCAGCAGCTTAGCGGACAGAGAGCAGTTCTTC. The chain uses TRBV7-6 and TRBJ2-1; maybe TRBD1 (6 bases). The germline V and J ends were trimmed by 0 bases and 10 bases, with 7 bases remaining between them. CDR3 length: 12 residues. Per germline, CDR1 SGHVS and CDR2 FNYEAQ.

This clone was detected only once. The chain couples TRBV2 to TRBJ1-4; 9 bases are shared with TRBD1. The ends lost 6 bases at V and 3 bases at J; junction bases unmatched: 5. The CDR3 is made up of 15 amino acids. CDR1 is SNHLY, CDR2 FYNNEI, per germline. The CDR3 spells CASRAQGAANEKLFF. In DNA form, the CDR3 reads TGTGCCAGCAGGGCACAGGGGGCAGCTAATGAAAAACTGTTTTTT.

The V gene is TRBV6-5, the J gene TRBJ1-1; 9 nucleotides align to TRBD1. CDR3 length: 13 residues. V trimming: 7 bases; J trimming: 8 bases; junction bases outside the gene matches: 8. Germline lookup yields CDR1 MNHEY and CDR2 SVGAGI. CDR3 protein: CASTDPDRGEAFF. CDR3 DNA: TGTGCCAGCACCGACCCGGACAGGGGAGAAGCTTTCTTT.

This sequence joins TRBV12-3 or TRBV12-4 and TRBJ1-1; D gene uncertain. V was trimmed by 7 bases and J by 11 bases, leaving 20 bases between them. There are 13 residues in the CDR3. In DNA, the CDR3 is TGTGCCAGCACCACTAACTACCCCGCTGTGGCTTTCTTT. It yields the protein CASTTNYPAVAFF.

This clone has more than one count but fewer than ten. In DNA, the CDR3 is TGTGCCAGCAGCCTTGGGACAGGGGGCGAGCAGTACTTC. Protein product: CASSLGTGGEQYF. V and J are TRBV11-3 and TRBJ2-7; 11 nucleotides match TRBD1. The trim removed 5 bases at V and 6 bases at J, leaving 3 bases unmatched. The CDR3 consists of 13 residues. Germline CDR1 and CDR2: SGHNT and YENEEA.

The rearrangement uses TRBV6-5 and TRBJ1-1, with D possibly TRBD1 on 5 matching bases. Trimming took 6 bases from V and 2 from J, leaving 13 bases between them. CDR3 length: 14 residues. CDR1 MNHEY and CDR2 SVGAGI come from the germline V gene. The CDR3 reads CASRSWGDNTEAFF. DNA for the CDR3: TGTGCCAGCAGATCCTGGGGCGATAACACTGAAGCTTTCTTT.

The rearrangement links TRBV7-2 to TRBJ2-1, with 13 bases lining up with TRBD2. Germline CDR1 and CDR2: SGHTA and FQGNSA. This CDR3 has 15 residues. Trimming removed 8 bases from V and 6 bases from J; junction bases left unmatched: 7. Here the CDR3 reads CASVQLAGGPNEQFF. The CDR3 nucleotides are TGTGCCAGCGTGCAACTAGCGGGGGGGCCCAATGAGCAGTTCTTC.

The chain links TRBV5-6 to TRBJ2-5; 7 bases agree with TRBD1. Germline V gene data show CDR1 as SGHDT and CDR2 as YYEEEE. Trimming at V came to 4 bases and at J to 5 bases, leaving 5 bases not matched to a gene. The CDR3 consists of 13 residues. The CDR3 DNA reads TGTGCCAGCAGCGTACAGGGGTACGAGACCCAGTACTTC. Protein product: CASSVQGYETQYF.

This clone was recorded only once. The chain couples TRBV19 to TRBJ1-2; a weak D match, TRBD1 (6 bases). From germline, CDR1 is LNHDA and CDR2 SQIVND (reference sequence). The CDR3 consists of 11 residues. Trimming took 10 bases from V and 7 from J, leaving 13 bases between them. The CDR3 spells CATQGTGGYTF. The CDR3, as DNA: TGTGCCACCCAGGGGACCGGTGGCTACACCTTC.

The table lists this clone with a few counts. This chain links TRBV11-2 with TRBJ2-7; a weak D match, TRBD1 (6 bases). Germline CDR1 SGHAT, CDR2 FQNNGV. Trimming cost V 1 base and J 3 bases, with 10 bases left between them. This CDR3 has 14 residues. As DNA, the CDR3 is TGTGCCAGCAGCTTAGGCCTAGGGGGCTACGAGCAGTACTTC. Translation: CASSLGLGGYEQYF.

This rearrangement joins TRBV9 to TRBJ2-7, with D possibly TRBD2 on 7 matching bases. The CDR3 is 15 residues long. In germline, CDR1 is SGDLS, CDR2 YYNGEE. V gave up 0 bases and J gave up 4 bases, with 14 bases separating them. In DNA, the CDR3 is TGTGCCAGCAGCGTAGAGGCGGGGGCCCCATACGAGCAGTACTTC. This codes for CASSVEAGAPYEQYF.

The genes are TRBV6-2 or TRBV6-3 and TRBJ1-2, with D uncertain. Per germline, CDR1 MNHEY and CDR2 SVGEGT. There are 16 residues in the CDR3. Trimming left V 2 bases short and J 2 bases short, with 15 bases between. For the CDR3, the DNA is TGTGCCAGCAGTTACGCCGCTATGTTGTCCAACTATGGCTACACCTTC. It encodes CASSYAAMLSNYGYTF.

V and J are TRBV5-1 and TRBJ2-5; tentatively, D is TRBD2 (6 bases). This CDR3 region has 15 residues. Germline CDR1 is SGHRS and CDR2 is YFSETQ. The V gene lost 3 bases and the J gene lost 1 base, with 13 bases spanning the gap. The DNA for the CDR3 is TGCGCCAGCAGCTCCTTGGGGGGTGCCCAAGAGACCCAGTACTTC. Residues: CASSSLGGAQETQYF. Full variable domain (remainder filled in from reference TRBV5-1 and TRBJ2-5): KAGVTQTPRYLIKTRGQQVTLSCSPISGHRSVSWYQQTPGQGLQFLFEYFSETQRNKGNFPGRFSGRQFSNSRSEMNVSTLELGDSALYLCASSSLGGAQETQYFGPGTRLLVL.

The chain employs TRBV5-1 and TRBJ2-5; D not resolved. The CDR3 runs to 18 residues. V lost 3 bases and J lost 5, with 26 bases in between. Germline CDR1 and CDR2: SGHRS and YFSETQ. The CDR3: CASSSPISAGSLGETQYF. The CDR3 nucleotides read TGCGCCAGCAGCTCCCCCATCAGTGCAGGTTCCCTTGGGGAGACCCAGTACTTC.

This chain uses TRBV9 with TRBJ2-1, with TRBD1 identical over 8 bases. This CDR3 is 15 amino acids long. The junction had 12 bases not matched to a gene; V was cut back by 4 bases and J by 9 bases. Germline values: CDR1 SGDLS, CDR2 YYNGEE. CDR3 nucleotide sequence: TGTGCCAGCAGCCCTCGGACAGGGTATTACGGTGAGCAGTTCTTC. Translation gives CASSPRTGYYGEQFF.

The V call is TRBV6-5, the J call TRBJ1-5; weak D call: TRBD1 (5 bases). V was shortened by 7 bases and J by 0 bases, with 10 bases between the two germline ends. This CDR3 contains 14 residues. The germline CDR1 and CDR2 sequences are MNHEY and SVGAGI. The CDR3 here is CASTGHGSNQPQHF. The CDR3 bases are TGTGCCAGCACCGGACACGGTAGCAATCAGCCCCAGCATTTT.

This rearrangement joins TRBV5-1 to TRBJ2-5, with 9 bases that match TRBD2. CDR1 and CDR2 from the germline V gene are SGHRS and YFSETQ. The V gene end was trimmed by 1 base and the J gene end by 2 bases; junction bases not matched to a gene: 6. The CDR3 is 16 residues long. Here the CDR3 DNA reads TGCGCCAGCAGCTTGAATAGCGGGGGAGAACAAGAGACCCAGTACTTC. Its protein product is CASSLNSGGEQETQYF. Together with reference TRBV5-1 and TRBJ2-5, the CDR3 gives the full variable domain: KAGVTQTPRYLIKTRGQQVTLSCSPISGHRSVSWYQQTPGQGLQFLFEYFSETQRNKGNFPGRFSGRQFSNSRSEMNVSTLELGDSALYLCASSLNSGGEQETQYFGPGTRLLVL.

The chain employs TRBV24-1 and TRBJ2-3; TRBD2 matches 10 bases. The V gene's germline CDR1 is KGHDR and CDR2 SFDVKD. V shed 4 bases, J shed 0 bases, and the junction held 6 bases outside the gene matches. CDR3 size: 17 residues. The CDR3 reads CATSDRAGGPSTDTQYF. In DNA, the CDR3 is TGTGCCACCAGTGACCGAGCGGGGGGGCCGAGCACAGATACGCAGTATTTT.

The chain has TRBV18 and TRBJ1-5; 7 bases match TRBD1. This CDR3 is built from 17 residues. The junction had 8 bases not matched to a gene; V was cut back by 2 bases and J by 1 base. CDR1 KGHSH and CDR2 LQKENI come from the germline V gene. For the CDR3, the DNA is TGTGCCAGCTCACCAATGGCAGGGGGAGGAAGCAATCAGCCCCAGCATTTT. It encodes CASSPMAGGGSNQPQHF.

This clone was counted a few times. The chain recombines TRBV4-2 with TRBJ2-5; 7 nucleotides align to TRBD1. V was pared by 0 bases and J by 2 bases, with 9 bases of the junction left unmatched. Germline V CDR1 and CDR2: LGHNA, YNFKEQ. This CDR3 comprises 17 residues. The CDR3 nucleotides read TGTGCCAGCAGCCAAGAGGGTAGGGACAGCTCTCAAGAGACCCAGTACTTC. Amino acid sequence: CASSQEGRDSSQETQYF.

Only a few counts were recorded for this clone. V usage is TRBV9 and J usage is TRBJ2-2; D may be TRBD2 (6 bases). Trimming took 3 bases from V and 4 from J, leaving 13 bases between them. The length of the CDR3 is 15 residues. Germline assignment: CDR1 SGDLS and CDR2 YYNGEE. The CDR3 spells CASSALARVTGELFF. The CDR3 DNA reads as TGTGCCAGCAGCGCTCTAGCGAGGGTCACCGGGGAGCTGTTTTTT.

The V call is TRBV2, the J call TRBJ1-2; 9 bases match TRBD1. Germline V CDR1 and CDR2: SNHLY, FYNNEI. Trimming at V came to 6 bases and at J to 7 bases, leaving 9 bases not matched to a gene. The CDR3 loop spans 14 amino acids. In nucleotides, the CDR3 is TGTGCCAGCAGCCCGGGACAGGGCGGCGCTGGCTACACCTTC. It is translated as CASSPGQGGAGYTF.